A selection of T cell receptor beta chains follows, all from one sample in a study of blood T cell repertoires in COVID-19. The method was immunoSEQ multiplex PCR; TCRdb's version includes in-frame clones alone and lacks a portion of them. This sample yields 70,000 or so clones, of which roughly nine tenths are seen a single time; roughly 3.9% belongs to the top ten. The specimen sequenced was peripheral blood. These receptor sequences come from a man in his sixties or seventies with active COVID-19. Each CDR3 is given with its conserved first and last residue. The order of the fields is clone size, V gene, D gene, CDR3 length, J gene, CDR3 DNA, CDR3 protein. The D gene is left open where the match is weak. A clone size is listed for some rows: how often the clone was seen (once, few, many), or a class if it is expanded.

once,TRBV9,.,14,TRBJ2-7,TGTGCCAGCAGCGTAGGTGGACAGAACTACGAGCAGTACTTC,CASSVGGQNYEQYF
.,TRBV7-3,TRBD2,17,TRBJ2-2,TGTGCCAGCAGCCCCCCCGCGGGAGGCCCAAACACCGGGGAGCTGTTTTTT,CASSPPAGGPNTGELFF
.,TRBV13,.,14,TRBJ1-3,TGTGCCAGCAGCCCGCGGGGGGGGTGGAACACCATATATTTT,CASSPRGGWNTIYF
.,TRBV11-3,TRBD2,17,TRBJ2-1,TGTGCCAGCAGCTTTGTTTCGGGGGAGGGCTCCTACAATGAGCAGTTCTTC,CASSFVSGEGSYNEQFF
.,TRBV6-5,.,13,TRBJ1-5,TGTGCCAGCAGGCCCGGCGGCCCAGAGCCCCAGCATTTT,CASRPGGPEPQHF
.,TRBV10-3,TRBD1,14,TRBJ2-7,TGTGCCATCAGCACCGGGACAGGAGCCTACGAGCAGTACTTC,CAISTGTGAYEQYF
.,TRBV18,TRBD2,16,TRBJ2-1,TGTGCCAGCTCCCCGACTAGCGGGGAGTACTACAATGAGCAGTTCTTC,CASSPTSGEYYNEQFF
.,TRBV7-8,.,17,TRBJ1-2,TGTGCCAGCAGCTTAGCGGTGTGGGGGGGTTCCTCCTATGGCTACACCTTC,CASSLAVWGGSSYGYTF
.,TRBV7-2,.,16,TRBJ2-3,TGTGCCAGCAGCTTGAGGTCAACCGGTAGCACAGATACGCAGTATTTT,CASSLRSTGSTDTQYF
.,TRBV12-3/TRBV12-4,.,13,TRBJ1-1,TGTGCCAGCAGTTTAACTGGGGTCGGGAAAGCTTTCTTT,CASSLTGVGKAFF
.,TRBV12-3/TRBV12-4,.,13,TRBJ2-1,TGTGCCAGCAGTTTGGGGCCCGCGTGGGAGCAGTTCTTC,CASSLGPAWEQFF
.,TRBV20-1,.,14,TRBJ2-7,TGCAGTGCTAGTCTGGCAGGGACAAAATACGAGCAGTACTTC,CSASLAGTKYEQYF
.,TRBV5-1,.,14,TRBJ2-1,TGCGCCAGCACCTTGGGAGATGCCGGGACATCCAACCTCTTC,CASTLGDAGTSNLF
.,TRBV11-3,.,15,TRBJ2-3,TGTGCCAGCAGCCCCAGCGGCTTTAGCACAGATACGCAGTATTTT,CASSPSGFSTDTQYF
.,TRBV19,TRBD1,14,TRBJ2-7,TGTGCCAGTAGTATCAGGGGGCCCGGCTACGAGCAGTACTTC,CASSIRGPGYEQYF
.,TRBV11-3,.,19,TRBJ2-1,TGTGCCAGCAGCTTAGGCTGGGGTAGCGGACCCTGGGACTACAATGAGCAGTTCTTC,CASSLGWGSGPWDYNEQFF
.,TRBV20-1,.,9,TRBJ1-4,TGCAGCGGGTGTGAAAAACTGTTTTTT,CSGCEKLFF
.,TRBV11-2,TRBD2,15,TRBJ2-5,TGTGCCAGCAGAGCCCGGGGGGGGGCTCGGGAGACCCAGTACTTC,CASRARGGARETQYF
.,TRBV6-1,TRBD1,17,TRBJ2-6,TGTGCCAGCAGTGCAGCCTGGGGACAGGCTGGGGCCAACGTCCTGACTTTC,CASSAAWGQAGANVLTF
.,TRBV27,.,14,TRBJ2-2,TGTGCCAGCAGTTTAATGGGGGGTACCGGGGAGCTGTTTTTT,CASSLMGGTGELFF
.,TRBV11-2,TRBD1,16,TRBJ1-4,TGTGCCAGCAGCTTTGGGACAGGGGGCTGGTGGGAAAAACTGTTTTTT,CASSFGTGGWWEKLFF
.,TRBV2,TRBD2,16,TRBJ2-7,TGTGCCAGAGGCGGGACTAGCGGAGAAAGTAGCTACGAGCAGTACTTC,CARGGTSGESSYEQYF
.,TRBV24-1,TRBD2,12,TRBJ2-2,TGTGCCACCAGTGTGACTAGCGCGGAGCTGTTTTTT,CATSVTSAELFF
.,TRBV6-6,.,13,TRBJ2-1,TGTGCCAGCAGTTACAGACTAGTCATTGGGCAGTTCTTC,CASSYRLVIGQFF
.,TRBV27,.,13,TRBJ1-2,TGTGCCAGCAGGGGAAGGGGGTTTGATGGCTACACCTTC,CASRGRGFDGYTF
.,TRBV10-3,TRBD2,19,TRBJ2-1,TGTGCCATCACTCCAAATCCGGGACTACCCGGAGTCCCCTACAATGAGCAGTTCTTC,CAITPNPGLPGVPYNEQFF
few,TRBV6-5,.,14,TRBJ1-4,TGTGCCAGCACCACAGGGTCGGGCTATGAAAAACTGTTTTTT,CASTTGSGYEKLFF
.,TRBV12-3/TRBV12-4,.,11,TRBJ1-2,TGTGCCAGCAGGCGAGAGATCGGGTACACCTTC,CASRREIGYTF
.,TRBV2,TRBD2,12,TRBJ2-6,TGTGCCAGCAACCGGGGGGAACACGTCCTGACTTTC,CASNRGEHVLTF
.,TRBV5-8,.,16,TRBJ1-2,TGTGCCAGCAGCTTGGGACAGAGTGGGGCCAACTATGGCTACACCTTC,CASSLGQSGANYGYTF
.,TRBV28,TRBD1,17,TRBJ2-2,TGTGCCAGCAGTTTTGCCGCAGACAGGGGGCTAGCCGGGGAGCTGTTTTTT,CASSFAADRGLAGELFF
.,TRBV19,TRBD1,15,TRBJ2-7,TGTGCCAGTACCCCCGGACAGGAAAGCGCTGGCGAGCAGTACTTC,CASTPGQESAGEQYF
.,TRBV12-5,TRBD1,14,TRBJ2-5,TGTGCTAGTGCCTTAGGGACAGGCCAAGAGACCCAGTACTTC,CASALGTGQETQYF
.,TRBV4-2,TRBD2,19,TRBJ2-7,TGTGCCAGCAGCCGCATAGCGGCCACATCGGGGGGTCAGTCCTACGAGCAGTACTTC,CASSRIAATSGGQSYEQYF
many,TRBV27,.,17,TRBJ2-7,TGTGCCAGCAGCCACCGGCGAGGGCCCTCCAACTCCTACGAGCAGTACTTC,CASSHRRGPSNSYEQYF
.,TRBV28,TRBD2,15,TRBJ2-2,TGTGCCAGCAGTCCCAGAACTAGCGGGGCCGGGGAGCTGTTTTTT,CASSPRTSGAGELFF
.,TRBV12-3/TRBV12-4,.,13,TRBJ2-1,TGTGCCAGCAGTTCCCGAGACAGGAATGAGCAGTTCTTC,CASSSRDRNEQFF